Included here is one T cell receptor (beta chain) sequence, with context. This sample is part of a study of blood T cell repertoires in COVID-19. Background on the study: Both acute and convalescent COVID-19 samples were obtained from the United States, Italy and Spain. T cells, B-cell-depleted T cells, or PBMCs supplied cDNA or gDNA.

It was during active infection that Seattle patients were enrolled and then longitudinally followed. Germline lookup yields CDR1 SGHNT and CDR2 YYREEE (reference sequence). Trimming took 0 bases from V and 6 from J; bases not matched to a gene: 10. The CDR3 has 17 amino acids. This table comes from immunoSEQ multiplex PCR, and its TCRdb copy is limited to in-frame clones, with some not included. The sample includes around 430,000 clones, 88% of them seen just once. The chain uses TRBV5-4 and TRBJ2-7; TRBD2 agrees at 12 bases. Material for sequencing was peripheral blood. This clonotype originated in a woman between 45 and 65 years old with COVID-19, enrolled during active disease. The CDR3 region is CASSLAKLAGGVFEQYF. The CDR3 DNA reads TGTGCCAGCAGCTTGGCCAAACTAGCGGGGGGTGTGTTCGAGCAGTACTTC.